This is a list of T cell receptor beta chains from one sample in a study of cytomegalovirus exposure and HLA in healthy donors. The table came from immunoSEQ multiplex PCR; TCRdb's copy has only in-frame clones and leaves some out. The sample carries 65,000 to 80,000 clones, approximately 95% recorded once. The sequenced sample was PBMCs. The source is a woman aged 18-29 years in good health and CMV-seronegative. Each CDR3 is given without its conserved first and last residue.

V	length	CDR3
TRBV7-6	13	ASSALAGVGNEQF
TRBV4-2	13	ASSLAPQGNSPLH
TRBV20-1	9	SGTVQETQY
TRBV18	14	ASSPSPGVPNYGYT
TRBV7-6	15	ASRPGLAPRGGDTQY
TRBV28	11	ASSSVVYYGYT
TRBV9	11	ASSVAPRDTQY
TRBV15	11	ATSRDGRDTQY
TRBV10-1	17	ASTLFPDRTSHHTGELF
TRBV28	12	ASSLGGRGYEQY
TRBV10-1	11	ASRAGRGTEAF
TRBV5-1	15	ASSFGSGGPTYNEQF
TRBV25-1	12	ASSDIRVLEGYT
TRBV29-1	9	SVAQANEQF
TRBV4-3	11	ASSPSRDTEQY
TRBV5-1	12	ASSLEHLAYEQY
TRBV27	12	ASSERQSSYEQY